The rows below give T cell receptor beta chains drawn from one sample of a study of monozygotic twins with inflammatory bowel disease. TCRdb re-called the 5' RACE reads and catalogs CDR3 proteins one per entry, DNA excluded. The specimen's table records approximately 160,000 distinct CDR3 sequences. Sequenced sample: blood. The receptors here all came from a human donor with ulcerative colitis or Crohn's disease, or a healthy co-twin of an affected twin (not recorded which). CDR3s include the opening cysteine and the closing phenylalanine or tryptophan.

v_call	cdr3_length	j_call	cdr3_aa
TRBV5-1	13	TRBJ2-3	CASSSGRGDTQYF
TRBV5-1	16	TRBJ1-1	CASSVRAGGENTEAFF
TRBV7-9	14	TRBJ2-7	CASSSVAFTGEQYF
TRBV11-2	17	TRBJ2-7	CASSLDSGQFTSYEQYF
TRBV5-1	12	TRBJ2-7	CASSFGNYEQYF
TRBV21-1	18	TRBJ1-5	CASSKVNRSHVSNQPQHF
TRBV7-9	15	TRBJ2-3	CASTPAAGVTDTQYF
TRBV5-1	16	TRBJ1-1	CASSLRSKQVNTEAFF
TRBV7-2	15	TRBJ2-7	CASSSSDRVAYEQYF
TRBV20-1	16	TRBJ2-3	CSARGGTSFSTDTQYF
TRBV20-1	15	TRBJ2-7	CSARDYLTGDREQYF
TRBV13	17	TRBJ2-5	CASSTRRQDRSRETQYF
TRBV19	12	TRBJ1-5	CATGNRNQPQHF
TRBV10-3	16	TRBJ2-2	CAISESGRANTGELFF
TRBV20-1	14	TRBJ2-1	CRARDFTSYNEQFF
TRBV18	16	TRBJ1-1	CASSPLIIGRHTEAFF
TRBV4-1	16	TRBJ2-4	CASSGLGFLAKNIQYF
TRBV11-3	15	TRBJ2-1	CASSLEGLANNEQFF
TRBV5-6	16	TRBJ2-5	CASSLNPSGSQETQYF
TRBV27	18	TRBJ2-1	CASSFNSHRGLGHNEQFF
TRBV5-1	16	TRBJ2-3	CASSYRLAGNADTQYF
TRBV5-1	14	TRBJ2-2	CASRPRQATGELFF
TRBV5-1	18	TRBJ2-7	CASSLDPGGATISYEQYF
TRBV20-1	15	TRBJ2-3	CSAIRQGASTDTQYF
TRBV27	17	TRBJ2-3	CASSSHSRGPAGDTQYF
TRBV6-5	16	TRBJ2-1	CASSYPLTSGGSEQFF
TRBV20-1	13	TRBJ1-6	CSAQQGVNSPLHF
TRBV28	16	TRBJ2-1	CASSFRSSKEDNEQFF